A selection of T cell receptor beta chains follows, all from one sample in a study of blood T cells in healthy people across ages. Via MiXCR, TCRdb re-called the 5' RACE reads, giving one row per CDR3 protein. This repertoire shows 650,000 to 1,000,000 distinct CDR3 sequences, about 37% found once; its top ten account for 13%. The sequencing input was blood. These receptors were collected from a man in his late teens or twenties in good health. The CDR3 runs from the conserved cysteine through the conserved F or W. D genes are given only for firm matches. Not all rows give a size; the values are once, few, many and, for expanded clones, a class.

TRBJ2-5 | TRBV18 | NA | NA | TGTGCCAGCTCACCACCCACAAGACTGGAGACCCAGTACTTC | CASSPPTRLETQYF
TRBJ2-1 | TRBV6-6 | NA | TRBD2 | TGTGCCTGCAGGGCCGCAGCGGGGGGTTCCTACGAGCAGTTCTTC | CACRAAAGGSYEQFF
TRBJ2-3 | TRBV5-1 | few | NA | TGCGCCAGCAGCTCAGTGACCGCCACAGATACGCAGTATTTT | CASSSVTATDTQYF
TRBJ1-2 | TRBV12-3/TRBV12-4 | many | TRBD1 | TGTGCCAGCAGTCCCTCGGGGACAGGGGAGGGCTACACCTTC | CASSPSGTGEGYTF
TRBJ2-5 | TRBV12-3/TRBV12-4 | NA | TRBD2 | TGTGCCAGCAGTACCCGACTAGCGGGGGGGCCTAATGAGCAGTACTTC | CASSTRLAGGPNEQYF
TRBJ1-2 | TRBV4-3 | few | NA | TGCGCCAGCAGCCAAGGTTATCCTTCTAATAACTATGGCTACACCTTC | CASSQGYPSNNYGYTF
TRBJ2-6 | TRBV4-3 | NA | TRBD2 | TGCGCCAGCAGCACCTGGGGAGGGGTTGGGGCCAACGTCCTGACTTTC | CASSTWGGVGANVLTF
TRBJ1-1 | TRBV14 | few | NA | TGTGCCAGCAGCCCCGGGTTGCGGGACCCTGAAGCTTTCTTT | CASSPGLRDPEAFF
TRBJ1-2 | TRBV5-5 | NA | NA | TGTGCCAGCAGCCTTCGGGTTTCAGGGAGTAGTAGTCGCTACACCTTC | CASSLRVSGSSSRYTF
TRBJ1-1 | TRBV15 | few | TRBD1 | TGTGCCACCAGCAGACGACAGGGGTTCGCTGAAGCTTTCTTT | CATSRRQGFAEAFF
TRBJ1-2 | TRBV4-3 | NA | NA | TGCGCCAGCAGCCAAGATCAAGGGAGGGGCTACACCTTC | CASSQDQGRGYTF
TRBJ2-1 | TRBV6-2/TRBV6-3 | many | TRBD2 | TGTGCCAGCAGAATCGGACTAGCGCCGCGCAATGAGCAGTTCTTC | CASRIGLAPRNEQFF
TRBJ2-1 | TRBV6-1 | NA | TRBD1 | TGTGCCAGCAGGAAGACAGGGGCCGATGAGCAGTTCTTC | CASRKTGADEQFF
TRBJ1-1 | TRBV10-3 | NA | NA | TGTGCCATCAGTGGTTCTCAGCTAAACACTGAAGCTTTCTTT | CAISGSQLNTEAFF
TRBJ2-1 | TRBV24-1 | few | NA | TGTGCCACCAGTCCCCCGGGGGCTAACTACAATGAGCAGTTCTTC | CATSPPGANYNEQFF
TRBJ2-7 | TRBV5-1 | many | NA | TGCGCCAGCACTCCTGGGACGCCAGGCTACGAGCAGTACTTC | CASTPGTPGYEQYF
TRBJ2-1 | TRBV7-2 | many | NA | TGTGCCAGCAGCTTAGCGCGTAAGCTAAGCTCCTACAATGAGCAGTTCTTC | CASSLARKLSSYNEQFF
TRBJ2-3 | TRBV7-2 | many | TRBD2 | TGTGCCAGCAGCTCCCTGCTAGCGGGCACAGATACGCAGTATTTT | CASSSLLAGTDTQYF
TRBJ2-7 | TRBV12-3/TRBV12-4 | NA | NA | TGTGCCAGCAGGGGGTACTCCTACAATGAGCAGTACTTC | CASRGYSYNEQYF
TRBJ1-2 | TRBV7-2 | NA | TRBD1 | TGTGCCAGCAGCGCGACAGGGTTGCATGGCTACACCTTC | CASSATGLHGYTF
TRBJ1-6 | TRBV5-6 | NA | NA | TGTGCCAGCAGGCCCTCATGGCGGGATAATTCACCCCTCCACTTT | CASRPSWRDNSPLHF
TRBJ1-5 | TRBV7-2 | NA | NA | TGTGCCAGCAGCTTAGCGGCCAATCAGCCCCAGCATTTT | CASSLAANQPQHF
TRBJ1-4 | TRBV5-1 | NA | NA | TGCGCCAGCAGCTTGGATGGGGCTAGGGACGAAAAACTGTTTTTT | CASSLDGARDEKLFF
TRBJ1-5 | TRBV12-3/TRBV12-4 | NA | NA | TGTGCCAGCAGTTCCAACAATCAGCCCCAGCATTTT | CASSSNNQPQHF
TRBJ2-3 | TRBV7-2 | NA | TRBD2 | TGTGCCAGCAGGTGGACTAGCGGGGGGGCCCGGGATACGCAGTATTTT | CASRWTSGGARDTQYF
TRBJ1-2 | TRBV4-3 | many | NA | TGCGCCAGCAGCCAAGAAGGGGCAACAGGAACGGGCTACACCTTC | CASSQEGATGTGYTF
TRBJ2-3 | TRBV5-1 | few | NA | TGCGCCAGCAGCTTGGCGGGACTCTTAGATACGCAGTATTTT | CASSLAGLLDTQYF
TRBJ2-3 | TRBV5-1 | many | NA | TGCGCCAGCAGCCCCAGACGGACCGGGAACACAGATACGCAGTATTTT | CASSPRRTGNTDTQYF
TRBJ1-1 | TRBV9 | NA | TRBD1 | TGTGCCAGCAGCCCCGGGGAAGGGGGCACCCGCTATTTGTGTGAAGCTTTCTTT | CASSPGEGGTRYLCEAFF
TRBJ2-3 | TRBV5-1 | few | TRBD1 | TGCGCCAGCCGGGACAGCACGCCACAGGATACGCAGTATTTT | CASRDSTPQDTQYF
TRBJ2-5 | TRBV10-3 | few | TRBD2 | TGTGCCATCAGTGGGGGGACTAAAAACAATGAGCAGTACTTC | CAISGGTKNNEQYF
TRBJ1-5 | TRBV10-3 | NA | NA | TGTGCCATCAGTGAGTACGACAATCAGCCCCAGCATTTT | CAISEYDNQPQHF
TRBJ2-2 | TRBV10-3 | NA | NA | TGTGCCATCCGTAGGACGGAGGGGGCCGGGGAGCTGTTTTTT | CAIRRTEGAGELFF
TRBJ2-1 | TRBV12-3/TRBV12-4 | NA | TRBD2 | TGTGCCAGCAGTTTTGGCGGGGGTACCTACAATGAGCAGTTCTTC | CASSFGGGTYNEQFF
TRBJ2-7 | TRBV7-9 | few | TRBD1 | TGTGCCAGCAGCCCCCTTTACTCTACAGGGGTCGAGCAGTACTTC | CASSPLYSTGVEQYF
TRBJ2-2 | TRBV18 | NA | NA | TGTGCCAGCTCACCAGTTTTCCCCGGGGAGCTGTTTTTT | CASSPVFPGELFF
TRBJ2-6 | TRBV7-3 | NA | NA | TGTGCCAGCAGCTTCACAACCTCTGGGGCCAACGTCCTGACTTTC | CASSFTTSGANVLTF